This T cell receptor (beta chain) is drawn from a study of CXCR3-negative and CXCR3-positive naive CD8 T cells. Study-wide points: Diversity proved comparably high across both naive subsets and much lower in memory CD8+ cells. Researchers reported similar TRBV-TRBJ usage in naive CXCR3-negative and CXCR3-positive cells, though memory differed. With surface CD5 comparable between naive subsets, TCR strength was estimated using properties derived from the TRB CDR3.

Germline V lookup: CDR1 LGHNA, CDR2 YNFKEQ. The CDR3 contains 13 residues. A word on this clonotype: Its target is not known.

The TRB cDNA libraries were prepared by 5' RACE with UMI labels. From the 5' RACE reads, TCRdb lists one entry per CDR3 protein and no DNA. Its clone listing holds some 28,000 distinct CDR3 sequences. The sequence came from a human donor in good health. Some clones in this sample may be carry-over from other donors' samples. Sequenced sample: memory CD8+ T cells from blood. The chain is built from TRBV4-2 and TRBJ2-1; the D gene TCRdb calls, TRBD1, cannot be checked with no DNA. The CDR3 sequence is CASSPARYNEQFF.